A selection of T cell receptor beta chains follows, all from one sample in a study of beta chain features in type 1 diabetes. The protocol was immunoSEQ multiplex PCR, while the TCRdb copy is restricted to in-frame clones and leaves out a portion. The sample contains about 15,000 clones, over 60% of which appear only once. What was sequenced was stem cell memory CD4+ T cells from blood. All receptors derive from a woman aged 18 to 35 with type 1 diabetes. CDR3s include the opening cysteine and the closing phenylalanine or tryptophan. D genes are given only for firm matches. Size tells how often a clone was seen (once, few, many) or the class of an expanded clone, and some rows leave it out.

TRBD1	TRBV5-1	TRBJ2-3	few	TGCGCCAGCAGCTTGGGTGGGACAGACACAGATACGCAGTATTTT	CASSLGGTDTDTQYF
.	TRBV12-5	TRBJ1-3	.	TGTGCTAGTGGTTTGGAATCCGTCTCTGGAAACACCATATATTTT	CASGLESVSGNTIYF
.	TRBV15	TRBJ2-1	few	TGTGCCACCAGCAGAGACCACGGCTCCTACAATGAGCAGTTCTTC	CATSRDHGSYNEQFF
TRBD1	TRBV29-1	TRBJ2-3	.	TGCAGCGTTCTACACGACAGGGCGGATACGCAGTATTTT	CSVLHDRADTQYF
.	TRBV29-1	TRBJ2-7	.	TGCAGCGTTGAAGTGGGGGGAAGGGAGCAGTACTTC	CSVEVGGREQYF
TRBD2	TRBV5-1	TRBJ2-3	.	TGCGCCAGCAGCTTGGGACTAGCGGGGGGGCCGAATACGCAGTATTTT	CASSLGLAGGPNTQYF
TRBD2	TRBV4-3	TRBJ2-1	.	TGCGCCAGCAGCCCTCGGACTAGCGGGGGGGCCCTTAATGAGCAGTTCTTC	CASSPRTSGGALNEQFF
.	TRBV19	TRBJ2-6	.	TGTGCCAGTAGTATAGGGGCCCCTCTATGGGCCAACGTCCTGACTTTC	CASSIGAPLWANVLTF
.	TRBV7-9	TRBJ2-7	.	TGTGCCAGCAGCCCTGCCTTGGCGGGGCTACGCTACGAGCAGTACTTC	CASSPALAGLRYEQYF
TRBD2	TRBV10-3	TRBJ2-3	.	TGTGCCATCAACGGCGGGGGGGCCACAGATACGCAGTATTTT	CAINGGGATDTQYF
.	TRBV9	TRBJ1-2	.	TGTGCCAGCAGCGTAGCGGGGGGTGGGTTGGATGGCTACACCTTC	CASSVAGGGLDGYTF
TRBD2	TRBV18	TRBJ2-1	.	TGTGCCAGCTCACCAGCCGGGACTAGGGTAAACAATGAGCAGTTCTTC	CASSPAGTRVNNEQFF
TRBD1	TRBV11-3	TRBJ2-5	.	TGTGCCAGCAGCCCCCGGACAGGGGGCGTCGAGACCCAGTACTTC	CASSPRTGGVETQYF
TRBD2	TRBV6-5	TRBJ2-1	once	TGTGCCAGCAGCCCCCGGGGCGGGGGGTACAATGAGCAGTTCTTC	CASSPRGGGYNEQFF
.	TRBV19	TRBJ2-3	.	TGTGCCAGTAGTATGGGAGGAGGGAGGGGGACAGATACGCAGTATTTT	CASSMGGGRGTDTQYF
.	TRBV27	TRBJ2-1	.	TGTGCCAGCAGTTTCCAGAGAGGCAATGAGCAGTTCTTC	CASSFQRGNEQFF
.	TRBV7-2	TRBJ1-4	.	TGTGCCAGCAGCTCCCAGCAGGCTCGGTCTATTGAAAAACTGTTTTTT	CASSSQQARSIEKLFF
.	TRBV5-4	TRBJ2-5	.	TGTGCCAGCAGCTTAAGGGCGGGACAAGAGACCCAGTACTTC	CASSLRAGQETQYF
.	TRBV16	TRBJ1-5	.	TGTGCCAGCAGCCTTTCAGGGTACGCTCAGCCCCAGCATTTT	CASSLSGYAQPQHF
.	TRBV5-6	TRBJ2-1	.	TGTGCCAGCAGCTTGGACTATGAGCAGTTCTTC	CASSLDYEQFF
.	TRBV10-3	TRBJ1-4	.	TGTGCCATCAGTGAGTCGGGCTCCTTTGCTAATGAAAAACTGTTTTTT	CAISESGSFANEKLFF
TRBD1	TRBV7-9	TRBJ1-2	few	TGTGCCAGCAGCTCCGGGACAGGCCTTGTTGGGTATGGCTACACCTTC	CASSSGTGLVGYGYTF
TRBD2	TRBV5-1	TRBJ2-3	.	TGCGCCAGCAGAGGAGCTAGCGGGAGAGGTAGGAGCACAGATACGCAGTATTTT	CASRGASGRGRSTDTQYF
.	TRBV18	TRBJ1-1	.	TGTGCCAGCTCACCACAGGCGGGGTCGGGAGCTTTCTTT	CASSPQAGSGAFF